The entry that follows covers one TCR beta chain sequence. The antigen it recognizes is unknown. One base away there is no much larger clone; base qualities are not given. The sample originates from a study of blood T cell repertoires in COVID-19 (dated by TCRdb to 2020 to 2021). For the study in its entirety: Samples from collaborators originated in the United States, Italy and Spain and spanned both the acute and convalescent phases of COVID-19. The prospective study material was composed of cDNA or gDNA derived from T cells, B-cell-depleted T cells, or PBMCs. Subjects who had been exposed to COVID-19, were actively infected with it, or had recovered from it provided the deeply sampled blood TCRbeta repertoires that made up the dataset. The repertoires were made available in a free public database intended to serve as a resource for research on the immune response to SARS-CoV-2. Samples were obtained from the ongoing ImmuneRACE study (first 160 participants) and from 1,254 subjects provided by 6 global collaborators. Nearly every sample came with metadata listing a de-identified subject ID, COVID-19 status, age in years and sex. HLA class I and class II types, where available, came from metadata supplied by the sample provider rather than from assay-based typing. The paper as a whole reports these results and caveats: Clinical and demographic metadata were provided uncurated, with the amount varying by source and participant.

TCRbeta CDR3 regions were amplified from genomic DNA by means of the immunoSEQ Assay, a bias-controlled multiplex PCR. The authors' pipeline ran thus. The number of nucleated cells in each sample was estimated by amplification of reference gene primers within the assay. To quantify the absolute abundance of each unique TCRbeta CDR3 rearrangement, sequence reads were collapsed and filtered. For each sample, productive Simpson clonality was calculated as the square root of Simpson's diversity index across productive rearrangements. TCRdb holds this immuneACCESS table with in-frame rearrangements only. Some clones are missing; in checked studies, unresolved V genes explain under half, and the rest has no known cause. V, J and clone size derive from that table, while D and trimming were established from the DNA sequence. The sample yields some 300,000 clones; approximately 89% were counted once. Around a tenth of the sample is in the top ten clones.

Enrolling through a virtual design, the prospective study's participants ranged in age from roughly 18 to 95 years and lived across 20 to 25 United States geographic areas. Cohort assignment in the prospective study relied on participant-reported clinical history from a screening survey and a study questionnaire. For ImmuneRACE Cohort 3, a participant was defined as recovered based on two consecutive negative NP/OP PCR tests, clearance by a healthcare professional, or resolution of symptoms. In the prospective study, whole blood, serum and a nasopharyngeal or oropharyngeal swab were collected from each participant by mobile phlebotomists. Over a roughly 2-month period, participants in the prospective study had the option of providing additional blood draws and questionnaires. Blood samples from the prospective study were shipped frozen or at room temperature prior to DNA extraction. CDR3 length: 13 amino acids, cysteine to phenylalanine. The retained sequence is limited to the CDR3, 39 bases, with the frame set at the first base. CDR1 and CDR2 (GTSNPN, SVGIG) derive from the germline V gene (reference sequence). The junction shows trimming of 0 bases on V and 3 bases on J, and the gene matches do not reach 1 base of it.

The chain employs TRBV30 and TRBJ2-7; TRBD2 matches 8 bases in the middle. Input material: PBMCs or T cells enriched from blood (not recorded which). The source is a woman aged 40 to 55 who had recovered from COVID-19. The base sequence is TGTGCCTGGAGTGTGAGCGGGAGCTACGAGCAGTACTTC. Translated, this is CAWSVSGSYEQYF.